One and the same sample provided the 10 T cell receptor beta chains below, sequenced in a study of beta chain features in type 1 diabetes (dated by TCRdb to 2017 to 2018). Library method: the immunoSEQ multiplex PCR assay. The entire amount of isolated RNA was reverse transcribed using the High Capacity cDNA Reverse Transcription Kit, so the sequenced TCRB transcripts were expressed ones. In its TCRdb copy, this immuneACCESS table keeps in-frame sequences only and misses some clones. Where compared with another copy, unresolved V genes explain less than half of these, and the others have no known cause. This sample is represented by a few hundred thousand clones; approximately 15% of them were singletons. The ten top clones hold less than 0.02% of the sample. Their target antigens are unknown. General study outcomes and caveats: A moderate but significant shortening of TCRB CDR3 length was observed in type 1 diabetes patients in all four CD4+ subsets.

Sequencing input: naive CD4+ T cells from blood. The cell subset or site label here, explained by the study, means: true naive CD4+ T cells. All receptors come from a man younger than 35 with type 1 diabetes.

This clone was observed a handful of times. The rearrangement joins TRBV2 to TRBJ1-2; tentative D call: TRBD1 (6 bases). Looked up from germline, CDR1 is SNHLY and CDR2 is FYNNEI. With 9 bases removed from V and 5 bases from J, the gap between germline ends came to 16 bases. This CDR3 is 13 amino acids long. CDR3: CAREYRDGYGYTF. The DNA of the CDR3 is TGTGCCAGGGAGTACAGGGACGGGTATGGCTACACCTTC.

This rearrangement joins TRBV5-1 to TRBJ1-5; tentatively, D is TRBD1 (5 bases). Germline values: CDR1 SGHRS, CDR2 YFSETQ. Trimming pared 0 bases from V and 10 bases from J, leaving 11 bases between. The length of the CDR3 is 13 residues. CDR3 sequence: CASSLEGGTPQHF. CDR3 in DNA: TGCGCCAGCAGCTTGGAAGGTGGGACTCCCCAGCATTTT.

Only a few counts were recorded for this clone. The V gene is TRBV30, the J gene TRBJ1-5; tentatively, D is TRBD1 (6 bases). V lost 0 bases and J 3 bases, leaving 12 bases between the germline ends. This CDR3 spans 15 amino acids. Germline V gene data show CDR1 as GTSNPN and CDR2 as SVGIG (reference sequence). DNA of the CDR3: TGTGCCTGGAGTGTACGCGGACAGAACAATCAGCCCCAGCATTTT. Translation: CAWSVRGQNNQPQHF. The full variable domain, its missing parts supplied by reference TRBV30 and TRBJ1-5, is SQTIHQWPATLVQPVGSPLSLECTVEGTSNPNLYWYRQAAGRGLQLLFYSVGIGQISSEVPQNLSASRPQDRQFILSSKKLLLSDSGFYLCAWSVRGQNNQPQHFGDGTRLSIL.

This clone was observed a handful of times. The chain links TRBV7-8 to TRBJ2-3; D is possibly TRBD2 (6 bases). V was clipped by 5 bases and J by 11 bases, with 20 bases between them. Germline V gives CDR1 SGHVS, CDR2 FQNEAQ. This CDR3 contains 14 residues. The CDR3 nucleotides are TGTGCCAGCAGCCCGCAGGATGGACCGGAGGGGCAGTATTTT. It codes for CASSPQDGPEGQYF.

This clone appeared once. The rearrangement links TRBV28 to TRBJ2-7, with TRBD1 identical over 9 bases. The CDR3 has 15 amino acids. The germline CDR1 and CDR2 sequences are MDHEN and SYDVKM. The junction had 8 bases not matched to a gene; V was cut back by 5 bases and J by 3 bases. CDR3 bases: TGTGCCAGCAGTCAATGGGGGACAGGGTACTACGAGCAGTACTTC. This encodes CASSQWGTGYYEQYF.

This clone has only a few counts. This chain joins TRBV21-1 and TRBJ2-5; the D call TRBD1 from the table was never checked on the DNA. TRBV21-1 is a pseudogene segment. The CDR3 is made up of 19 amino acids. CDR3 loop: CASSKALSRGRTGQETQYF. The CDR3 DNA follows: TGTGCCAGCAGCAAAGCGCTTTCCAGGGGGCGAACAGGTCAAGAGACCCAGTACTTC.

This sequence joins TRBV11-2 and TRBJ1-2, with 11 nucleotides matching TRBD1. V shed 5 bases and J 2 bases; nucleotides not matched to a gene: 4. Germline CDR1 and CDR2: SGHAT and FQNNGV. This CDR3 region has 15 residues. CDR3 nucleotide sequence: TGTGCCAGCAGCCCAGGACAGGGGGCAAACTATGGCTACACCTTC. As protein: CASSPGQGANYGYTF.

This chain connects TRBV6-1 to TRBJ2-7, with D hard to call. CDR1 and CDR2 (germline): MNHNS, SASEGT. Trimming left V 7 bases short and J 1 base short, with 17 bases between. The CDR3 spans 15 residues. The CDR3 DNA reads TGTGCCAGCACTCTATCTAGTGTTGATTCCTACGAGCAGTACTTC. This sequence encodes CASTLSSVDSYEQYF.

There are many counts of this clone. The J gene is TRBJ2-4, the V gene TRBV4-2; possibly TRBD1 for D (5 bases). Between the trimmed V and J ends, which lost 0 bases and 9 bases, there was a span of 12 bases. Germline V gene data show CDR1 as LGHNA and CDR2 as YNFKEQ. The length of the CDR3 is 14 residues. Written as DNA, the CDR3 is TGTGCCAGCAGCCAAGATCCCCTGCAGGGCATTCAGTACTTC. Protein product: CASSQDPLQGIQYF.

V gene TRBV4-3 combines with J gene TRBJ2-5; the match to TRBD1 covers 11 bases. The CDR3 runs to 18 residues. Germline trimming cut 0 bases from V and 1 base from J; bases unmatched to any gene: 7. Germline lookup yields CDR1 LGHNA and CDR2 YSLEER. Written as DNA, the CDR3 is TGCGCCAGCAGCCAAGACCCTTTGGACAGGGGGCTCCAAGAGACCCAGTACTTC. This translates into CASSQDPLDRGLQETQYF.